One and the same sample provided the 32 T cell receptor beta chains below, sequenced in a study of immune characteristics of hereditary and idiopathic chronic pancreatitis. Total pancreatectomy with islet autotransplantation was the source of the chronic pancreatitis pancreas tissue. Produced via immunoSEQ multiplex PCR; TCRdb's table is partial and in-frame only. The sample has around 9,400 clones; 70% to 80% are singletons. Sample: pancreas tissue with idiopathic chronic pancreatitis. Every receptor here comes from a human donor with chronic pancreatitis.

This clone has just one count. The chain combines TRBV7-9 with TRBJ1-1; 8 positions match TRBD1. The length of the CDR3 is 14 residues. V dropped 4 bases and J dropped 4; count of bases not matched to a gene: 5. Germline V lookup: CDR1 SEHNR, CDR2 FQNEAQ (reference sequence). CDR3 sequence (DNA): TGTGCCAGCAGCTCCGACAGGGGAAGCACTGAAGCTTTCTTT. Translated, it gives CASSSDRGSTEAFF.

V and J are TRBV7-2 and TRBJ2-1; TRBD2 agrees at 7 bases. V shed 1 base and J 4 bases; nucleotides not matched to a gene: 4. This CDR3 has 15 residues. Germline V gene data show CDR1 as SGHTA and CDR2 as FQGNSA. The CDR3 sequence is CASSLDAGAYNEQFF. The CDR3, as DNA: TGTGCCAGCAGCTTAGATGCGGGAGCATACAATGAGCAGTTCTTC. Together with reference TRBV7-2 and TRBJ2-1, the CDR3 gives the full variable domain: GAGVSQSPSNKVTEKGKDVELRCDPISGHTALYWYRQSLGQGLEFLIYFQGNSAPDKSGLPSDRFSAERTGGSVSTLTIQRTQQEDSAVYLCASSLDAGAYNEQFFGPGTRLTVL.

The rearrangement links TRBV19 to TRBJ1-4; tentative D call: TRBD1 (5 bases). Between the trimmed V and J ends, which lost 5 bases and 5 bases, there was a span of 9 bases. There are 13 residues in the CDR3. Germline loops: CDR1 LNHDA, CDR2 SQIVND (reference sequence). The CDR3 nucleotides read TGTGCCAGTAGTCGGGGACCCAATGAAAAACTGTTTTTT. Translation: CASSRGPNEKLFF.

The chain couples TRBV2 to TRBJ1-4; D remains ambiguous. The CDR3 sequence is 12 residues long. Germline CDR1 is SNHLY and CDR2 is FYNNEI. Trimming pared 4 bases from V and 8 bases from J, leaving 8 bases between. This CDR3 reads CASSGIEEKLFF. DNA of the CDR3: TGTGCCAGCAGTGGTATTGAGGAAAAACTGTTTTTT.

The chain uses TRBV19 and TRBJ2-5; D may be TRBD1 or TRBD2 (6 bases each). Germline lookup yields CDR1 LNHDA and CDR2 SQIVND (reference sequence). The CDR3 sequence is 17 residues long. The germline V and J ends were trimmed by 0 bases and 4 bases, with 18 bases remaining between them. The CDR3 DNA is TGTGCCAGTAGTATAGACGTAACAGGGCTCGGGGGAGAGACCCAGTACTTC. As protein: CASSIDVTGLGGETQYF.

The gene calls are TRBV5-1 and TRBJ2-5; D is unclear. V lost 1 base, J lost 0 bases, and 10 bases lay in between. CDR3 size: 15 residues. Germline-derived CDR1 and CDR2 are SGHRS and YFSETQ. This CDR3 is CASSLQLPDQETQYF. CDR3 sequence (DNA): TGCGCCAGCAGCTTGCAACTACCTGACCAAGAGACCCAGTACTTC. Combining the CDR3 with reference TRBV5-1 and TRBJ2-5 gives the whole variable domain KAGVTQTPRYLIKTRGQQVTLSCSPISGHRSVSWYQQTPGQGLQFLFEYFSETQRNKGNFPGRFSGRQFSNSRSEMNVSTLELGDSALYLCASSLQLPDQETQYFGPGTRLLVL.

The chain uses TRBV18 and TRBJ2-2; 7 nucleotides match TRBD1. Germline-derived CDR1 and CDR2 are KGHSH and LQKENI. The CDR3 loop spans 17 amino acids. After removal of 3 bases from V and 6 bases from J, the junction contained 13 bases not matched to a gene. CDR3 residues: CASSPSVSGTAAGELFF. In nucleotides, the CDR3 is TGTGCCAGCTCACCTAGCGTTTCCGGGACAGCGGCCGGGGAGCTGTTTTTT.

The rearrangement joins TRBV7-9 to TRBJ2-5; unclear D gene. The CDR3 totals 11 residues. Looked up from germline, CDR1 is SEHNR and CDR2 is FQNEAQ (reference sequence). V shed 5 bases and J shed 4 bases, with 5 bases lying between them. The CDR3 loop reads CASSPAETQYF. The CDR3 region has the DNA TGTGCCAGCAGCCCGGCAGAGACCCAGTACTTC. Using reference TRBV7-9 and TRBJ2-5 for the parts outside the CDR3, the full variable domain is DTGVSQNPRHKITKRGQNVTFRCDPISEHNRLYWYRQTLGQGPEFLTYFQNEAQLEKSRLLSDRFSAERPKGSFSTLEIQRTEQGDSAMYLCASSPAETQYFGPGTRLLVL.

This clone is a singleton in its sample. This rearrangement joins TRBV7-7 to TRBJ1-6; tentative D call: TRBD1 (6 bases). Germline assignment: CDR1 SSHAT and CDR2 FNYEAQ (reference sequence). The CDR3 spans 15 residues. Trimming left V 3 bases short and J 7 bases short, with 13 bases between. CDR3 coding DNA: TGTGCCAGCAGCTTGTCGGACAGCCAGAATTCACCCCTCCACTTT. The encoded protein is CASSLSDSQNSPLHF.

This clone was detected only a few times. The V and J genes are TRBV28 and TRBJ1-2; TRBD1 might be the D (6 bases). The CDR3 has 14 residues. V shed 5 bases and J shed 6 bases, with 16 bases lying between them. In germline, CDR1 is MDHEN, CDR2 SYDVKM. The CDR3 protein is CASSHGQYGNGYTF. In DNA, the CDR3 is TGTGCCAGCAGTCACGGACAGTACGGCAATGGCTACACCTTC.

The J gene is TRBJ2-1, the V gene TRBV5-5; 7 positions agree with TRBD2. CDR1 SGHKS and CDR2 YYEKEE come from the germline V gene (reference sequence). The CDR3 consists of 13 residues. V was clipped by 6 bases and J by 5 bases; unmatched bases: 5. DNA for the CDR3: TGTGCCAGCAACGGGGGGATCAACAATGAGCAGTTCTTC. Amino acid sequence: CASNGGINNEQFF.

J is TRBJ1-2 and V is TRBV2; D is unresolved. The CDR3 runs to 15 residues. Germline values: CDR1 SNHLY, CDR2 FYNNEI. Trimming stripped 0 bases from V and 0 bases from J, with 8 bases between. The CDR3 region is CASSEARRANYGYTF. DNA for the CDR3: TGTGCCAGCAGTGAAGCAAGACGGGCTAACTATGGCTACACCTTC. Supplemented by reference TRBV2 and TRBJ1-2, the full variable domain reads EPEVTQTPSHQVTQMGQEVILRCVPISNHLYFYWYRQILGQKVEFLVSFYNNEISEKSEIFDDQFSVERPDGSNFTLKIRSTKLEDSAMYFCASSEARRANYGYTFGSGTRLTVV.

This clone came up a few times. This chain connects TRBV28 to TRBJ1-5; D not resolved. CDR1 and CDR2 (germline): MDHEN, SYDVKM. This CDR3 comprises 11 residues. V dropped 6 bases and J dropped 3 bases, with 3 bases sitting between them. The DNA of the CDR3 is TGTGCCAGCAGATTCAATCAGCCCCAGCATTTT. This translates into CASRFNQPQHF.

This clone came up once. The V gene is TRBV7-3, the J gene TRBJ2-2; 7 bases fit TRBD1. From germline, CDR1 is SGHTA and CDR2 FQGTGA. This CDR3 contains 14 residues. V gave up 3 bases and J gave up 9 bases; unmatched junction bases: 7. The CDR3 DNA reads as TGTGCCAGCAGCTTTAAGGGGGCGGGCCGGGAGCTGTTTTTT. This sequence encodes CASSFKGAGRELFF.

This clone was found once. The gene calls are TRBV6-5 and TRBJ1-3; D ambiguous. The CDR3 is 13 amino acids. The V gene's germline CDR1 is MNHEY and CDR2 SVGAGI. Trimming took off 8 bases at V and 0 bases at J, with 8 bases between the two ends. The CDR3 DNA sequence: TGTGCCAGCGGGTTTCTCTCTGGAAACACCATATATTTT. Translated: CASGFLSGNTIYF.

The V gene is TRBV7-8, the J gene TRBJ2-4, with 7 positions matching TRBD1. Trimming cost V 5 bases and J 3 bases; bases outside gene matches: 34. The CDR3 runs to 24 residues. Per the germline V gene, CDR1 is SGHVS and CDR2 is FQNEAQ. DNA of the CDR3: TGTGCCAGCAGCCCGCGCACGACGGGACAGTACGGTATGACAGCCTCAAACTACAAAAACATTCAGTACTTC. Its translation is CASSPRTTGQYGMTASNYKNIQYF.

The chain carries TRBV7-9 and TRBJ2-7, with a possible D match to TRBD1 (6 bases). The V and J ends lost 4 bases and 3 bases respectively, with 10 bases between them. The CDR3 has 13 residues. The germline gives CDR1 SEHNR, CDR2 FQNEAQ (reference sequence). The CDR3 loop reads CASSSKGGYEQYV. The CDR3 nucleotides are TGTGCCAGCAGCTCAAAAGGGGGCTACGAGCAGTACGTC.

The chain employs TRBV5-1 and TRBJ2-3; D might be TRBD2 (5 bases). Germline V gives CDR1 SGHRS, CDR2 YFSETQ. The CDR3 extends over 17 amino acids. V dropped 0 bases and J dropped 2 bases, with 16 bases sitting between them. CDR3 in amino acids: CASSLVRAGSNTDTQYF. CDR3 sequence (DNA): TGCGCCAGCAGCTTGGTACGGGCGGGCTCCAACACAGATACGCAGTATTTT.

V is TRBV2 and J is TRBJ2-1; a weak D match, TRBD2 (6 bases). The germline V and J ends were trimmed by 4 bases and 0 bases, with 10 bases remaining between them. Looked up from germline, CDR1 is SNHLY and CDR2 is FYNNEI. The CDR3 length is 15 residues. CDR3 DNA: TGTGCCAGCAGTGCTCAGGGACTCTCCTACAATGAGCAGTTCTTC. This codes for CASSAQGLSYNEQFF.

This clone has only one observation. The chain has TRBV19 and TRBJ2-1; TRBD2 matches at 8 bases. The CDR3 runs to 14 residues. V lost 5 bases to trimming and J lost 7 bases; unmatched junction nucleotides: 7. Germline V gene data show CDR1 as LNHDA and CDR2 as SQIVND (reference sequence). The CDR3 bases are TGTGCCAGTAGTCCTGGGACTAGGGGGAATGAGCAGTTCTTC. Translated, it gives CASSPGTRGNEQFF.

V is TRBV7-2 and J is TRBJ1-1; perhaps TRBD1 as D (5 bases). This CDR3 contains 14 residues. Trimming shortened V by 5 bases and J by 10 bases, and 20 bases separated the two germline ends. Looked up from germline, CDR1 is SGHTA and CDR2 is FQGNSA. Here the CDR3 reads CASSRDGTPDGAFF. In nucleotides, the CDR3 is TGTGCCAGCAGCCGCGACGGGACTCCTGATGGAGCTTTCTTT.

The chain recombines TRBV12-3 or TRBV12-4 with TRBJ2-5; maybe TRBD2 (5 bases). Trimming left V 6 bases short and J 5 bases short, with 13 bases between. This CDR3 has 13 amino acids. The DNA for the CDR3 is TGTGCCAGCAGGCTAGGGAGTGGCGAGACCCAGTACTTC. It yields the protein CASRLGSGETQYF.

In its sample, this clone was seen once. The rearrangement links TRBV6-5 to TRBJ1-1; 8 bases fit TRBD1. J gave up 4 bases and V 7 bases, and 8 bases lay outside the gene matches. Germline values: CDR1 MNHEY, CDR2 SVGAGI. This CDR3 spans 14 amino acids. CDR3 sequence: CASTSDREVTEAFF. The CDR3 DNA reads TGTGCCAGCACCTCGGACAGGGAGGTCACTGAAGCTTTCTTT.

V gene TRBV5-6 combines with J gene TRBJ2-7; D possibly corresponds to TRBD2 (6 bases). Germline lookup yields CDR1 SGHDT and CDR2 YYEEEE. With 0 bases removed from V and 6 bases from J, the gap between germline ends came to 13 bases. The CDR3 totals 14 residues. The CDR3 region has the DNA TGTGCCAGCAGCTTGGCGGGACTGGCCTCCGAGCAGTACGTC. It is translated as CASSLAGLASEQYV.

The rearrangement uses TRBV7-2 and TRBJ1-5; D is uncertain. CDR1 SGHTA and CDR2 FQGNSA come from the germline V gene. CDR3 length equals 13 residues. V shed 8 bases and J shed 2 bases, with 10 bases lying between them. The CDR3 loop reads CASAQRGNQPQHF. The CDR3 nucleotides are TGTGCCAGCGCTCAGCGGGGCAATCAGCCCCAGCATTTT.

The rearrangement uses TRBV2 and TRBJ1-2; no definite D call. Trimming took off 2 bases at V and 5 bases at J, with 9 bases between the two ends. The V gene's germline CDR1 is SNHLY and CDR2 FYNNEI. The CDR3 runs to 13 residues. Here the CDR3 DNA reads TGTGCCAGCAGTGAATATCTAGAGTATGGCTACACCTTC. Its translation: CASSEYLEYGYTF.

The chain uses TRBV9 and TRBJ1-5; 10 bases fit TRBD1. The V gene's germline CDR1 is SGDLS and CDR2 YYNGEE. This CDR3 contains 15 residues. V shed 4 bases and J 7 bases; nucleotides not matched to a gene: 8. CDR3 sequence: CASSRNGQGDQPQHF. CDR3 sequence (DNA): TGTGCCAGCAGCCGGAATGGACAGGGGGACCAGCCCCAGCATTTT.

In its sample, this clone was seen a few times. This chain uses TRBV10-2 with TRBJ1-1, with 10 nucleotides matching TRBD1. The CDR3 has 14 residues. Trimming cost V 4 bases and J 5 bases; bases outside gene matches: 4. Germline V gene lookup returns CDR1 WSHSY and CDR2 SAAADI. Written as DNA, the CDR3 is TGCGCCAGCAGTGGACAGGGGGCAGTTACTGAAGCTTTCTTT. Protein sequence: CASSGQGAVTEAFF.

The table lists this clone with a count of one. This chain connects TRBV5-1 to TRBJ1-2, with 8 bases matching TRBD1. This CDR3 spans 15 amino acids. Germline V gives CDR1 SGHRS, CDR2 YFSETQ. Unmatched junction bases numbered 8, after V lost 4 bases and J lost 3 bases. The CDR3 loop reads CASSGDRGLDYGYTF. CDR3 sequence (DNA): TGCGCCAGCAGCGGCGACAGGGGACTAGACTATGGCTACACCTTC.

V usage is TRBV19 and J usage is TRBJ1-2; D not certain. The V end lost 1 base, the J end lost 4 bases, and 13 bases lay between the germline ends. Germline V gene sequence: CDR1 LNHDA, CDR2 SQIVND (reference sequence). CDR3 length: 15 amino acids. CDR3 amino acids: CASSIADKSAYGYTF. CDR3 sequence (DNA): TGTGCCAGTAGTATAGCTGACAAAAGTGCCTATGGCTACACCTTC. The full variable domain, in which reference TRBV19 and TRBJ1-2 provide the parts outside the CDR3, is DGGITQSPKYLFRKEGQNVTLSCEQNLNHDAMYWYRQDPGQGLRLIYYSQIVNDFQKGDIAEGYSVSREKKESFPLTVTSAQKNPTAFYLCASSIADKSAYGYTFGSGTRLTVV.

V gene TRBV19 combines with J gene TRBJ1-5; 10 bases are shared with TRBD1. V lost 7 bases to trimming and J lost 1 base; unmatched junction nucleotides: 4. Germline CDR1 and CDR2: LNHDA and SQIVND (reference sequence). This CDR3 comprises 15 residues. CDR3 sequence reads: CASTPTGGSNQPQHF. CDR3 nucleotide sequence: TGTGCCAGTACCCCGACAGGGGGCAGCAATCAGCCCCAGCATTTT.

In its sample, this clone was seen a few times. The gene calls are TRBV10-3 and TRBJ2-3, with 14 bases identical to TRBD2. J gave up 10 bases and V 3 bases, and 12 bases lay outside the gene matches. CDR1 and CDR2 (germline): ENHRY, SYGVKD. The CDR3 runs 17 residues. For the CDR3, the DNA is TGTGCCATCAGTGAACACCCGACTAGCGGGGGGGCCAATCCGCAGTATTTT. This gives the protein CAISEHPTSGGANPQYF.